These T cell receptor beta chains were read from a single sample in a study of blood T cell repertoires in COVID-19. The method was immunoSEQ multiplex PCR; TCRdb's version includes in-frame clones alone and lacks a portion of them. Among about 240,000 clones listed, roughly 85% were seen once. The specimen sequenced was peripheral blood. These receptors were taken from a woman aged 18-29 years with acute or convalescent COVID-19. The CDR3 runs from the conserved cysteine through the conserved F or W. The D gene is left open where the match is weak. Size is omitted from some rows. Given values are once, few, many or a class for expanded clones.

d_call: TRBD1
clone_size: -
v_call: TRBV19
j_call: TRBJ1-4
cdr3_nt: TGTGCCAGTAGTCCGAGGACAGGGGGTAATGAAAAACTGTTTTTT
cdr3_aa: CASSPRTGGNEKLFF

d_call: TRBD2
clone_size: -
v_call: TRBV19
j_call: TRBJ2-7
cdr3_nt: TGTGCCAGTAGTATAGTGGCGGGAGGGCCCCCGGGCGAGCAGTACTTC
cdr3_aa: CASSIVAGGPPGEQYF

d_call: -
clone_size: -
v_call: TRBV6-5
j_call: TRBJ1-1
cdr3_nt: TGTGCCAGCAGTTACGTCCGGCCAGGCACTGAAGCTTTCTTT
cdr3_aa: CASSYVRPGTEAFF

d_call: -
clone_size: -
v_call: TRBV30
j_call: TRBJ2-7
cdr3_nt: TGTGCCTGGACGGCAGGGCCCAGGGGCGAGCAGTACTTC
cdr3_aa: CAWTAGPRGEQYF

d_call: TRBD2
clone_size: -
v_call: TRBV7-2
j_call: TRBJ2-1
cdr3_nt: TGTGCCAGCAGCTCCGAGGGCGGGAGGTACTACAATGAGCAGTTCTTC
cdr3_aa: CASSSEGGRYYNEQFF

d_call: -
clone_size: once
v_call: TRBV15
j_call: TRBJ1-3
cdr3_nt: TGTGCCACCAGCACCTTGGACACTCTCTCTGGAAACACCATATATTTT
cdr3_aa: CATSTLDTLSGNTIYF

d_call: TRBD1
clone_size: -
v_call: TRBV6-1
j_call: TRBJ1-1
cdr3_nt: TGTGCCAGCAGTGAATCGGAGGACAGGGGAACTGAAGCTTTCTTT
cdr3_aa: CASSESEDRGTEAFF

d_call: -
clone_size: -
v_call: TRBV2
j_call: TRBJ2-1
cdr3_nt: TGTGCCAGCGTCGGACTGAGCTCCTACAATGAGCAGTTCTTC
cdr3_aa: CASVGLSSYNEQFF

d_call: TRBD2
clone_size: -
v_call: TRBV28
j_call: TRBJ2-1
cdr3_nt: TGTGCCAGCAGCCCTACTAGCGGGTCCTACAATGAGCAGTTCTTC
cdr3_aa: CASSPTSGSYNEQFF

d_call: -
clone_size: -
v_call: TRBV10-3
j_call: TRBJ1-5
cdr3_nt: TGTGCCATGGCGGCAGACTATAGCAATCAGCCCCAGCATTTT
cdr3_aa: CAMAADYSNQPQHF

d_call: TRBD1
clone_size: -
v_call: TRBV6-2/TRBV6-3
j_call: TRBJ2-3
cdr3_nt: TGTGCCAGCAGTTACAACCGGAAGACAGGGCTTGCCCATACAGATACGCAGTATTTT
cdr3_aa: CASSYNRKTGLAHTDTQYF

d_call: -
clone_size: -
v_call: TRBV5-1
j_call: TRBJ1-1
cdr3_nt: TGCGCCAGCAGCTTGGCCGGGTATTCAGATTGGAACACTGAAGCTTTCTTT
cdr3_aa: CASSLAGYSDWNTEAFF

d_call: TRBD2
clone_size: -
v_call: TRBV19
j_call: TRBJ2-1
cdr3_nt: TGTGCCAGTCGACCGGGACTAGCGGGAGAGGTCGATGAGCAGTTCTTC
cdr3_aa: CASRPGLAGEVDEQFF

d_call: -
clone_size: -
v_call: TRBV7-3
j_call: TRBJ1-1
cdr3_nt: TGTGCCAGCAGCTTTTCTATGAACACTGAAGCTTTCTTT
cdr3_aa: CASSFSMNTEAFF

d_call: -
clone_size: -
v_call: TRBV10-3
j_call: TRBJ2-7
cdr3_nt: TGTGCCATCAGGGATCCGGGACACTTCTACGAGCAGTACTTC
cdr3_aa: CAIRDPGHFYEQYF

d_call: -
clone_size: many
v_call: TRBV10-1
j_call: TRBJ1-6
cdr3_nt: TGCGCCAGCAGTGAGTCCGCGATTTCACCCCTCCACTTT
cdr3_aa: CASSESAISPLHF

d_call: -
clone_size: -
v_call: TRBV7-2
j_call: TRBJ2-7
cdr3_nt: TGTGCCAGCAGCTCGGCCGGGACAAGGGCCTACGAGCAGTACTTC
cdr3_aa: CASSSAGTRAYEQYF

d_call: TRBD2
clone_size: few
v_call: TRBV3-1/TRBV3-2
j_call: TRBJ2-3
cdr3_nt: TGTGCCAGCAGCCAAGACTTACTAGCGGGGGCAGATACGCAGTATTTT
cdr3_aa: CASSQDLLAGADTQYF

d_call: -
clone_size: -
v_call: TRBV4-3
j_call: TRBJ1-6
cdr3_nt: TGCGCCAGCAGCCACGCCGGAGGGCAGAATTCACCCCTCCACTTT
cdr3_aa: CASSHAGGQNSPLHF

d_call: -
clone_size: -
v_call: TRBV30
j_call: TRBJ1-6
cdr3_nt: TGTGCCTGGAGTATAGGAGGAGTAAATTCACCCCTCCACTTT
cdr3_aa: CAWSIGGVNSPLHF

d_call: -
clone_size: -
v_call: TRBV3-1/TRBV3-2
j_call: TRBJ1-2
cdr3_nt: TGTGCCAGCAGAGGCGGGCCCTTGGGATATGGCTACACCTTC
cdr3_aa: CASRGGPLGYGYTF

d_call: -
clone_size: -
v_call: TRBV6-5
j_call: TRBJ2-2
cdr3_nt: TGTGCCAGCAGTTACAAGCGGAGAACGAACACCGGGGAGCTGTTTTTT
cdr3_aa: CASSYKRRTNTGELFF

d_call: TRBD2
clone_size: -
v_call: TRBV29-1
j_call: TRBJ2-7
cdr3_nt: TGCAGCGTGGACACCGGGACTAGGGGGCAGTACTTC
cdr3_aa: CSVDTGTRGQYF

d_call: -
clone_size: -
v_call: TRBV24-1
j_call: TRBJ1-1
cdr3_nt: TGTGGCGAGGTCAGGGCGAACACTGAAGCTTTCTTT
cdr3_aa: CGEVRANTEAFF

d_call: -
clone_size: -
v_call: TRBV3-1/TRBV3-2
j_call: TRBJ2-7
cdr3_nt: TGTGCCAGCAGCCAAGACCGGCTTCGGGCCTACGAGCAGTACTTC
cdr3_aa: CASSQDRLRAYEQYF

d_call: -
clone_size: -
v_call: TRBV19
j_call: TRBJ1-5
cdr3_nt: TGTGCCAGTAGTATCACAGCTCAGCCCCAGCATTTT
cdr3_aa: CASSITAQPQHF

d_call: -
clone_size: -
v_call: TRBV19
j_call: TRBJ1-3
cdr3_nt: TGTGCCAGTAGCCTTGGACAGTTCAGCTCTGGAAACACCATATATTTT
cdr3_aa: CASSLGQFSSGNTIYF

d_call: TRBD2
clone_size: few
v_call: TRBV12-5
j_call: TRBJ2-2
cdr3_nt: TGTGCTAGTGGTTTGGTACTCGGTTTGAGTACGGGACTAGCGGGAGTAGGAAACACCGGGGAGCTGTTTTTT
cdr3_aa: CASGLVLGLSTGLAGVGNTGELFF

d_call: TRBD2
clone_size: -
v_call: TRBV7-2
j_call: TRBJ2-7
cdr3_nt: TGTGCCAGCAGATTGGGACTAGCAAGCGAGCAGTACTTC
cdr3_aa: CASRLGLASEQYF

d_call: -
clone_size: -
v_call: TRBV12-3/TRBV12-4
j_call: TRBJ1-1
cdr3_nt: TGTGCCAGCAGGTGGGGGGGATCCACTGAAGCTTTCTTT
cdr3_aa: CASRWGGSTEAFF

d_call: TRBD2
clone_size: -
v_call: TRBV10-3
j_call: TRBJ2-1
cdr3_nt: TGTGCCATCAGTACGACTAGCGGGGAAATTTATGGGCAGTTCTTC
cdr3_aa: CAISTTSGEIYGQFF

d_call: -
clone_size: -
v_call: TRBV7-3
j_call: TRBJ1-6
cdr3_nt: TGTGCCAGCAGCTTGGCGGGGCTTGGTTCACCCCTCCACTTT
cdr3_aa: CASSLAGLGSPLHF

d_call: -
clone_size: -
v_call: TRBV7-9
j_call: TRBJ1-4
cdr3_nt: TGTGCCAGCAGCCGCTCGACAGGTTATAATGAAAAACTGTTTTTT
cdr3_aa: CASSRSTGYNEKLFF

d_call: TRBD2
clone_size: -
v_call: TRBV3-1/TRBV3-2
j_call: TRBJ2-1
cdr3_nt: TGTGCCAGCAGCCAAGGCTCCCTGGCGGGAGACGGCGACAATGAGCAGTTCTTC
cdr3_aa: CASSQGSLAGDGDNEQFF

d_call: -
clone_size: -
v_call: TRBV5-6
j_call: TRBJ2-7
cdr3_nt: TGTGCCAGCAGCCTGCTAGACTCATACGCCACCTACGAGCAGTACTTC
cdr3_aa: CASSLLDSYATYEQYF

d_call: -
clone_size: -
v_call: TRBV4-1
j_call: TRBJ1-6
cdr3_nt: TGCGCCAGCAGCCGACAAACCGGGACACGAACAGATAATTCACCCCTCCACTTT
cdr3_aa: CASSRQTGTRTDNSPLHF

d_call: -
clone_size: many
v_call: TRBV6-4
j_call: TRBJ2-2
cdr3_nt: TGTGCCAGCAGCCACGACTCAAGTGCCACCGGGGAGCTGTTTTTT
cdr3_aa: CASSHDSSATGELFF

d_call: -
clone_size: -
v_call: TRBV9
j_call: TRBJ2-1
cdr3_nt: TGTGCCAGCAGCGCCACTAGTTTTGAGCAGTTCTTC
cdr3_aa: CASSATSFEQFF

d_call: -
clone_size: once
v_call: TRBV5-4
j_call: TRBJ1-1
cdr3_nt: TGTGCCAGCAGCCTCGAATTACAGGGGAACACTGAAGCTTTCTTT
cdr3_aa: CASSLELQGNTEAFF

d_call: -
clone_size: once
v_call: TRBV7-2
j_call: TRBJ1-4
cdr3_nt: TGTGCCAGCAGCTTAGTGGTTTCCGGGACTAATGAAAAACTGTTTTTT
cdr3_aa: CASSLVVSGTNEKLFF

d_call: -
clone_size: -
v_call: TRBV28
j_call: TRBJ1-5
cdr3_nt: TGTGCCAGCAGTAAGGGCGGGCCCTATAGCAATCAGCCCCAGCATTTT
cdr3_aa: CASSKGGPYSNQPQHF

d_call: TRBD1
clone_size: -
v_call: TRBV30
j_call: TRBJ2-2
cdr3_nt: TGTGCCTGGAGTGTTTTTGGGAGGGGACAGGGGGCCACCGGGGAGCTGTTTTTT
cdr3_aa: CAWSVFGRGQGATGELFF

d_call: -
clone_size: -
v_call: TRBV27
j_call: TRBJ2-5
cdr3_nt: TGTGCCAGCAGTTTAGAGGGTTTTGGAGAGACCCAGTACTTC
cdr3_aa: CASSLEGFGETQYF

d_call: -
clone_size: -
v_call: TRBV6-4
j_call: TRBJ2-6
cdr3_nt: TGTGCCAGCGGAGCACCAAACGAGGGAGACTCTGGGGCCAACGTCCTGACTTTC
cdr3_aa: CASGAPNEGDSGANVLTF

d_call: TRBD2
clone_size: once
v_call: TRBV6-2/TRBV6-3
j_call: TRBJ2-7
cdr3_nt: TGTGCCAGCAGCCTGCAACTTGGACTAGCCTACGAGCAGTACTTC
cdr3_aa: CASSLQLGLAYEQYF

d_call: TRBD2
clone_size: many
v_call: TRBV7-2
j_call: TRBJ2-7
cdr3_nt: TGTGCCAGCAGCCAAGCGGGATTACGCTACGAGCAGTACTTC
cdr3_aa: CASSQAGLRYEQYF

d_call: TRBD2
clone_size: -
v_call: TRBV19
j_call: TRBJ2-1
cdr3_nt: TGTGCCAGTAGTATTATGCTAGCGGGGAAGAATGAGCAGTTCTTC
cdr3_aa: CASSIMLAGKNEQFF

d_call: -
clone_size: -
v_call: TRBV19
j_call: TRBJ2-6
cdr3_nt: TGTGCCAGTAGTATGCGGGGCTCTGGGGCCAACGTCCTGACTTTC
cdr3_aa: CASSMRGSGANVLTF

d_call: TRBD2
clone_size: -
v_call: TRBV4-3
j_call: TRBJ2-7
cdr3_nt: TGCGCCAGCAGCCAAGGGATAGCGGGAGGGAGTTACGAGCAGTACTTC
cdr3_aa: CASSQGIAGGSYEQYF